This TCR beta chain was observed in a study of blood T cell repertoires in COVID-19. Study background: The samples span acute and convalescent COVID-19 from the United States, Italy and Spain. Nucleic acid was either cDNA or gDNA, and it came from T cells, B-cell-depleted T cells, or PBMCs.

V lost 6 bases and J lost 3; bases outside the gene matches: 5. Germline V gene lookup returns CDR1 WSHSY and CDR2 SAAADI. The CDR3 extends over 13 amino acids. Profiling relied on immunoSEQ multiplex PCR, and the TCRdb table lists in-frame clones only, not all of them. The repertoire holds roughly 32,000 clones, with roughly nine tenths as singletons. The chain employs TRBV10-2 and TRBJ2-7, with TRBD2 matching 7 bases. Sequenced: peripheral blood. This clonotype was sampled from a human donor with active COVID-19. The donor label of this sample is uncertain. In nucleotides, the CDR3 is TGCGCCAGCAGCCCGGGAGGTAACTACGAGCAGTACTTC. Residues: CASSPGGNYEQYF.